This T cell receptor (beta chain) was found in a study of graft-versus-host responses after intestinal transplantation. Study background: Recipients had multivisceral, liver-intestinal, or isolated intestinal transplants. After anti-thymocyte globulin induction, recipients took tacrolimus and steroids for three to four years.

This CDR3 has 14 amino acids. Germline assignment: CDR1 KGHSH and CDR2 LQKENI. Sequenced by immunoSEQ multiplex PCR; TCRdb stores in-frame clones only, minus some. The sample has around 120,000 clones, 85% to 95% seen once; the top ten hold more than 2.5%. On this clone itself: Its antigen is not known.

The rearrangement links TRBV18 to TRBJ2-5, with D perhaps matching TRBD1 or TRBD2 (5 bases each). The DNA end is more similar to TRBJ2-7, so the J call may be wrong. Sequences were derived from unstimulated CD8+ T cells sorted from spleen or lymph node cells, sampled before intestinal transplant. The sequence came from a human donor who received an intestinal transplant. The CDR3 DNA follows: TGTGCCAGCTCACCCGGGACGGGGCCCTACGAGCAGTACTTC. Its translation is CASSPGTGPYEQYF.